Each of the 29 T cell receptor beta chains below was sequenced from the same sample in a study of blood T cell repertoires in COVID-19 (dated by TCRdb to about 2020). Library creation used the immunoSEQ multiplex PCR assay. The source is immuneACCESS, and TCRdb retained only in-frame sequences with V and J called. Part of the clones is not carried over; for the studies checked, unresolved V genes explain less than half of this, and the remainder is unexplained. Recorded for this sample are over 200,000 clones; roughly 80% of them occurred a single time. Clones ranked in the top ten supply approximately 1.8% of the sample. The specimen was PBMCs or T cells enriched from blood (not recorded which). These receptors originate from a man between 60 and 75 years old who had recovered from COVID-19.

V and J are TRBV19 and TRBJ1-5, with a weak D call TRBD1 (5 bases). The CDR3 length is 15 residues. Trimming removed 5 bases from V and 1 base from J, with 12 bases in between. CDR1 is LNHDA, CDR2 SQIVND, per germline (reference sequence). Here the CDR3 DNA reads TGTGCCAGTAGTCTTGTCGGGGGGAGCAATCAGCCCCAGCATTTT. Translated: CASSLVGGSNQPQHF.

The chain recombines TRBV21-1 with TRBJ2-1; TRBD2, the D gene given by the table, was not confirmed from the DNA. TRBV21-1 is a pseudogene. The CDR3 runs to 16 residues. The CDR3 protein is CASSKWGLADYNEQFF. The CDR3 nucleotides read TGTGCCAGCAGCAAATGGGGACTAGCGGATTACAATGAGCAGTTCTTC.

This chain uses TRBV4-2 with TRBJ1-2; maybe TRBD1 (6 bases). Germline-derived CDR1 and CDR2 are LGHNA and YNFKEQ. The CDR3 is 15 amino acids. V was cut by 3 bases and J by 0 bases, with 11 bases left in between. The CDR3 coding sequence is TGTGCCAGCAGCCAGAGGGGGACCACTAACTATGGCTACACCTTC. Amino acids: CASSQRGTTNYGYTF.

The V and J genes are TRBV2 and TRBJ1-2; the D gene is possibly TRBD1 (5 bases). Per germline, CDR1 SNHLY and CDR2 FYNNEI. V was trimmed by 8 bases and J by 3 bases, leaving 19 bases between them. CDR3 length equals 15 residues. CDR3 nucleotide sequence: TGTGCCAGCCGGCTTGATGGGACTGATTACTATGGCTACACCTTC. This encodes CASRLDGTDYYGYTF.

This clone was counted a few times. CDR3 in amino acids: CASSFTGGDYGYTF. CDR3 nucleotide sequence: TGCGCCAGCAGCTTCACAGGGGGCGACTATGGCTACACCTTC. V and J are TRBV5-1 and TRBJ1-2; 9 bases fit TRBD1. V gave up 2 bases and J gave up 3 bases; unmatched junction bases: 2. Germline CDR1 is SGHRS and CDR2 is YFSETQ. This CDR3 contains 14 residues.

The chain carries TRBV6-2 or TRBV6-3 and TRBJ1-1; TRBD1 matches 8 bases. After removal of 4 bases from V and 5 bases from J, the junction contained 6 bases not matched to a gene. The CDR3 runs to 14 residues. Germline loops: CDR1 MNHEY, CDR2 SVGEGT. The CDR3 reads CASSSQGAGTEAFF. The CDR3 region has the DNA TGTGCCAGCAGTTCCCAGGGGGCCGGGACTGAAGCTTTCTTT.

The V and J genes are TRBV12-3 or TRBV12-4 and TRBJ1-5; no reliable D call. CDR3 size: 13 residues. Trimming took 3 bases from V and 6 from J, leaving 9 bases between them. The CDR3 bases are TGTGCCAGCAGTTTTAGTCCTGGTCAGCCCCAGCATTTT. This codes for CASSFSPGQPQHF.

The chain combines TRBV24-1 with TRBJ2-1; tentative D call: TRBD2 (7 bases). V was clipped by 2 bases and J by 1 base, with 11 bases between them. The CDR3 runs to 16 residues. Per germline, CDR1 KGHDR and CDR2 SFDVKD. In DNA form, the CDR3 reads TGTGCCACCAGTGATTCACGGGGGGCGTCCTACAATGAGCAGTTCTTC. This gives the protein CATSDSRGASYNEQFF.

This clone came up a few times. The genes are TRBV7-2 and TRBJ1-2; tentative D call: TRBD1 (6 bases). Germline V CDR1 and CDR2: SGHTA, FQGNSA. This CDR3 has 13 amino acids. V lost 5 bases to trimming and J lost 2 bases, with 9 bases between them. The CDR3 sequence is CASSRQENYGYTF. In nucleotides, the CDR3 is TGTGCCAGCAGCCGACAGGAAAACTATGGCTACACCTTC.

V and J are TRBV4-3 and TRBJ1-3, with no clear D. Germline V gene lookup returns CDR1 LGHNA and CDR2 YSLEER. V lost 0 bases and J 0 bases, leaving 9 bases between the germline ends. There are 16 residues in the CDR3. The CDR3 DNA follows: TGCGCCAGCAGCCAAGATTGGTCAGTCTCTGGAAACACCATATATTTT. It specifies CASSQDWSVSGNTIYF.

This sequence joins TRBV12-3 or TRBV12-4 and TRBJ1-2, with no clear D. Trimming took 2 bases from V and 3 from J, leaving 4 bases between them. This CDR3 spans 12 amino acids. CDR3 loop: CASSLTDYGYTF. The CDR3 DNA reads as TGTGCCAGCAGTTTAACAGACTATGGCTACACCTTC.

This clone was observed a single time. Other DNA sequences in the same sample also yield this CDR3. The genes are TRBV19 and TRBJ1-2; D call uncertain. CDR3 length: 13 residues. CDR1 and CDR2 (germline): LNHDA, SQIVND (reference sequence). Trimming left V 1 base short and J 2 bases short, with 5 bases between. CDR3: CASSIGGNYGYTF. CDR3 in DNA: TGTGCCAGTAGTATAGGAGGGAACTATGGCTACACCTTC.

This clone was seen only a few times. This chain uses TRBV6-5 with TRBJ1-2, with TRBD1 identical over 8 bases. The trim removed 1 base at V and 8 bases at J, leaving 9 bases unmatched. There are 15 residues in the CDR3. CDR1 MNHEY and CDR2 SVGAGI come from the germline V gene. CDR3 protein: CASSYFFGQGNGYTF. In DNA, the CDR3 is TGTGCCAGCAGTTACTTCTTTGGACAGGGTAACGGCTACACCTTC.

The chain combines TRBV4-3 with TRBJ1-3; 12 bases match TRBD1. Germline V gene data show CDR1 as LGHNA and CDR2 as YSLEER. J was trimmed by 4 bases and V by 0 bases; bases with no gene match: 7. The CDR3 is made up of 18 amino acids. In DNA form, the CDR3 reads TGCGCCAGCAGCCAAGATATGGGACAGGGGGCGCGAGGAAACACCATATATTTT. Protein product: CASSQDMGQGARGNTIYF.

The chain carries TRBV5-1 and TRBJ2-5; D call uncertain. The CDR3 consists of 14 residues. Per the germline V gene, CDR1 is SGHRS and CDR2 is YFSETQ. The V gene lost 0 bases and the J gene lost 5 bases, with 11 bases spanning the gap. The CDR3, as DNA: TGCGCCAGCAGCTTGGCCCCCCCCAGGGAGACCCAGTACTTC. Amino acids: CASSLAPPRETQYF.

The chain has TRBV7-8 and TRBJ1-2; D unclear. CDR1 is SGHVS and CDR2 is FQNEAQ in the germline V gene. This CDR3 is built from 14 residues. Trimming took 1 base from V and 0 from J, leaving 6 bases between them. The CDR3 DNA sequence: TGTGCCAGCAGCTTAGATCCAGCTAACTATGGCTACACCTTC. Protein sequence: CASSLDPANYGYTF.

The chain couples TRBV6-5 to TRBJ1-1, with 8 bases fitting TRBD1. CDR1 is MNHEY, CDR2 SVGAGI, per germline. The CDR3 has 15 residues. Trimming took 6 bases from V and 0 from J; bases not matched to a gene: 6. CDR3 in DNA: TGTGCCAGCAGGTTAAAACAGGGGGTGAACACTGAAGCTTTCTTT. Its translation is CASRLKQGVNTEAFF.

CDR3 residues: CASSRGGGLAGSPRETQYF. CDR3 nucleotide sequence: TGTGCCAGTAGCCGGGGTGGGGGACTAGCGGGGAGCCCCCGGGAGACCCAGTACTTC. This chain joins TRBV19 and TRBJ2-5, with 13 bases aligning to TRBD2. J lost 5 bases, V lost 6 bases, and 18 bases had no gene match. The CDR3 is 19 amino acids. Per the germline V gene, CDR1 is LNHDA and CDR2 is SQIVND (reference sequence).

This clone was counted a few times. V usage is TRBV6-5 and J usage is TRBJ2-3; TRBD2 matches at 10 bases. The V and J ends lost 7 bases and 5 bases, in that order; junction bases with no gene match: 9. This CDR3 spans 15 amino acids. Germline loops: CDR1 MNHEY, CDR2 SVGAGI. CDR3 loop: CASTGLAGVIDTQYF. In DNA form, the CDR3 reads TGTGCCAGCACGGGGCTAGCGGGGGTAATAGATACGCAGTATTTT.

This chain links TRBV5-1 with TRBJ1-2, with D uncertain. Germline CDR1 SGHRS, CDR2 YFSETQ. This CDR3 spans 13 amino acids. V lost 0 bases and J lost 3, with 6 bases in between. The CDR3 loop is CASSLDGDYGYTF. The CDR3 coding sequence is TGCGCCAGCAGCTTGGACGGGGACTATGGCTACACCTTC.

The chain joins TRBV19 to TRBJ1-2; TRBD1 matches at 8 bases. Trimming cost V 6 bases and J 5 bases; bases outside gene matches: 23. The CDR3 covers 19 residues. Germline V lookup: CDR1 LNHDA, CDR2 SQIVND (reference sequence). CDR3 sequence: CASSIGAGTGETAPYGYTF. The CDR3 DNA follows: TGTGCCAGTAGCATTGGGGCTGGGACAGGAGAAACGGCTCCTTATGGCTACACCTTC.

This clone has only a few counts. DNA of the CDR3: TGTGCCATCAGCCCTCGCGGGGGGTCAAACACCGGGGAGCTGTTTTTT. It is translated as CAISPRGGSNTGELFF. The rearrangement joins TRBV10-3 to TRBJ2-2, with 8 bases identical to TRBD2. Germline CDR1 ENHRY, CDR2 SYGVKD. The CDR3 consists of 16 residues. J gave up 2 bases and V 6 bases, and 8 bases lay outside the gene matches.

The rearrangement links TRBV10-3 to TRBJ2-1, with no clear D. The V gene lost 0 bases and the J gene lost 0 bases, with 6 bases spanning the gap. The CDR3 covers 15 residues. CDR1 and CDR2 from the germline V gene are ENHRY and SYGVKD. The CDR3, as DNA: TGTGCCATCAGTGAGTCTCGGTCCTCCTACAATGAGCAGTTCTTC. It is translated as CAISESRSSYNEQFF.

The chain uses TRBV5-1 and TRBJ2-2, with 8 bases aligning to TRBD1. The CDR3 is 16 amino acids. J was trimmed by 5 bases and V by 1 base; bases with no gene match: 7. Germline V lookup: CDR1 SGHRS, CDR2 YFSETQ. The CDR3 is CASSLTGQGSTGELFF. As DNA, the CDR3 is TGCGCCAGCAGCTTGACAGGACAGGGCTCAACCGGGGAGCTGTTTTTT. Supplemented by reference TRBV5-1 and TRBJ2-2, the full variable domain reads KAGVTQTPRYLIKTRGQQVTLSCSPISGHRSVSWYQQTPGQGLQFLFEYFSETQRNKGNFPGRFSGRQFSNSRSEMNVSTLELGDSALYLCASSLTGQGSTGELFFGEGSRLTVL.

This clone was found once. This chain uses TRBV4-2 with TRBJ1-4, with D tentatively TRBD1 (5 bases). Germline-derived CDR1 and CDR2 are LGHNA and YNFKEQ. This CDR3 contains 16 residues. Trimming removed 1 base at V and 3 bases at J, with 12 bases between. CDR3 loop: CASSQGAGVSNEKLFF. CDR3 nucleotides: TGTGCCAGCAGCCAAGGGGCGGGGGTTTCTAATGAAAAACTGTTTTTT.

This clone has just one count. This chain links TRBV6-1 with TRBJ1-5; no firm D call. The germline CDR1 and CDR2 sequences are MNHNS and SASEGT. The CDR3 is 15 amino acids. Trimming took 0 bases from V and 7 from J, leaving 13 bases between them. CDR3 amino acids: CASSEAVRGRQPQHF. The CDR3, as DNA: TGTGCCAGCAGTGAAGCGGTGAGAGGAAGGCAGCCCCAGCATTTT.

The genes are TRBV5-4 and TRBJ2-7, with D possibly TRBD2 on 5 matching bases. V dropped 4 bases and J dropped 4 bases, with 18 bases sitting between them. The CDR3 covers 15 residues. The germline gives CDR1 SGHNT, CDR2 YYREEE (reference sequence). The CDR3: CASSNREKAQYEQYF. DNA of the CDR3: TGTGCCAGCAGCAACCGGGAAAAGGCTCAATACGAGCAGTACTTC.

CDR3 loop: CASSSYTDPEQYF. CDR3 in DNA: TGTGCCAGCAGCTCTTATACAGACCCCGAGCAGTACTTC. This sequence joins TRBV7-2 and TRBJ2-7, with unresolved D. The CDR3 is made up of 13 amino acids. Trimming took 4 bases from V and 6 from J, leaving 13 bases between them. Germline V gives CDR1 SGHTA, CDR2 FQGNSA. Full variable domain (missing parts from reference TRBV7-2 and TRBJ2-7): GAGVSQSPSNKVTEKGKDVELRCDPISGHTALYWYRQSLGQGLEFLIYFQGNSAPDKSGLPSDRFSAERTGGSVSTLTIQRTQQEDSAVYLCASSSYTDPEQYFGPGTRLTVT.

This clone was seen a few times. The gene calls are TRBV3-1 (or the pseudogene TRBV3-2) and TRBJ1-2; a weak D match, TRBD1 (6 bases). Trimming shortened V by 2 bases and J by 4 bases, and 8 bases separated the two germline ends. Looked up from germline, CDR1 is LGHDT and CDR2 is YNNKEL (reference sequence). This CDR3 spans 13 amino acids. The CDR3 DNA reads as TGTGCCAGCAGCCAACAGGGGCCCTATGGCTACACCTTC. Protein product: CASSQQGPYGYTF.